The T cell receptor beta chain described here comes from a study of T cells in Graves' hyperthyroidism and ophthalmopathy (dated by TCRdb to 2018 to 2020). In the study overall: Peripheral blood samples were taken at initial diagnosis, before any treatment was given. TCR V-J signatures able to tell the groups apart were searched for in a discovery cohort of around 95 patients, of whom under 45 had Graves' ophthalmopathy and roughly 58 had stable Graves' hyperthyroidism. Prospective prediction of ophthalmopathy was tested in an independent validation cohort of fewer than 20 hyperthyroidism patients and 17 patients who later progressed to ophthalmopathy. The 100 or so discovery patients were randomly divided into training and test sets at a 7:3 ratio. In addition, the study compared T-cell repertoires in thyroid tissue and in blood from five to seven Graves' hyperthyroidism patients. Once sampling was done, hyperthyroidism patients were given methimazole at a starting dose of 30 mg daily, whereas ophthalmopathy patients were given high-dose intravenous methylprednisolone. The paper describes TCR Vbeta CDR3 sequencing of more than 120 peripheral blood samples, made up of 43 ophthalmopathy patients, 70 to 75 hyperthyroidism patients and some 17 progressor patients. Study-wide findings and limitations: During validation, the model predicted progression to ophthalmopathy a median of approximately 7 months ahead of onset, with 70.59% sensitivity and roughly 72% specificity. Ophthalmopathy was separated from stable hyperthyroidism by a 13 V-J signature model, with around 90% sensitivity and about 81% specificity obtained in cross-validation and 80%/75% obtained in testing. Most expanded thyroid clonotypes (frequency above 0.001) were also found in blood, which suggests that blood repertoires may mirror thyroid immune responses. Sample size was not statistically predetermined, and blinding of investigators to group allocation was not performed.

The CDR3 numbers 15 residues from cysteine through phenylalanine. Only the CDR3 region is kept as DNA, spanning 45 bases read in frame from base 1. Trimming accounts for 6 bases at V and 6 bases at J, while the number of junction bases matched to no gene is 11. Ten or more counts support this clonotype. Its antigen is still unknown. Per-base quality was not reported, and no clone a single base away is much larger than it. The TCR beta CDR3 regions were amplified from the RNA transcripts. A first-round RT-PCR of the TCR CDR3 used the HTBI primer set with the Qiagen OneStep RT-PCR kit. Libraries were constructed in a second round of multiplex PCR, after which size selection and purification were carried out. The libraries were sequenced on an Illumina HiSeq2000 using paired-end 100 bp reads. The study's own analysis went as follows. SOAPnuke was used to process the raw data, with reads discarded if the reads contained adapters or uncalled bases, had a mean Phred below 15, or lacked an exact constant-primer or identifier match. COPE v1.2.5 was used to merge the high-quality paired reads, and each unique nucleotide sequence was defined as a clonotype. MiTCR v1.1 was used to align clonotypes to the IMGT TRBV, TRBD and TRBJ reference segments. Only V-J combinations with frequency above 0.0001, covering about 99% of repertoires, were analysed. A TCS score was defined as the ratio between F50 (clonal expansion) and ExV (chaos), using BLOSUM62-based TCRdist between CDR3 peptides within each V-J. Welch's t-statistics and random forest reduced some 510 V-J features to 13, which were used in a naive Bayes classifier (R e1071). TCRdb handled the public reads itself, with Q25 trimming in fastp and clone calling in MiXCR, and kept productive beta chains. Rows merge per CDR3 protein into single entries with the most common DNA and genes. The V and J calls and clone size come from TCRdb's table, not from the authors' own analysis. In this sample the table shows 500,000 to 650,000 distinct CDR3 sequences, 12% to 15% of which occur a single time. The ten largest account for approximately 14% of the sample.

A patient counted as having stable Graves' hyperthyroidism if no progression to ophthalmopathy occurred over 18 months of follow-up. The hyperthyroidism patients were between 18 and 65 years old and newly diagnosed, with a disease duration of less than 2 months. Any patient with an uncontrolled infection, another autoimmune disease, pregnancy or lactation was excluded. Clinical symptoms, serum thyroxine and TRAb, thyroid ultrasound, and orbital computed tomography formed the basis for the diagnoses. PBMCs were separated from over 9 ml of fresh peripheral blood using Ficoll-Paque density gradient centrifugation. Total RNA was extracted with Trizol reagent, and quality was checked on an Agilent 2100 Bioanalyzer.

The source is a woman aged 40-49 years with Graves' hyperthyroidism. The sequencing input was blood. The chain is encoded by TRBV12-3 or TRBV12-4 joined to TRBJ2-7, and TRBD2 matches 10 of the central bases. In nucleotide form, the sequence is TGTGCCAGCAGCTCCAGACTAGCGGGCTCCGGCGAGCAGTACTTC. Translated, it gives CASSSRLAGSGEQYF.